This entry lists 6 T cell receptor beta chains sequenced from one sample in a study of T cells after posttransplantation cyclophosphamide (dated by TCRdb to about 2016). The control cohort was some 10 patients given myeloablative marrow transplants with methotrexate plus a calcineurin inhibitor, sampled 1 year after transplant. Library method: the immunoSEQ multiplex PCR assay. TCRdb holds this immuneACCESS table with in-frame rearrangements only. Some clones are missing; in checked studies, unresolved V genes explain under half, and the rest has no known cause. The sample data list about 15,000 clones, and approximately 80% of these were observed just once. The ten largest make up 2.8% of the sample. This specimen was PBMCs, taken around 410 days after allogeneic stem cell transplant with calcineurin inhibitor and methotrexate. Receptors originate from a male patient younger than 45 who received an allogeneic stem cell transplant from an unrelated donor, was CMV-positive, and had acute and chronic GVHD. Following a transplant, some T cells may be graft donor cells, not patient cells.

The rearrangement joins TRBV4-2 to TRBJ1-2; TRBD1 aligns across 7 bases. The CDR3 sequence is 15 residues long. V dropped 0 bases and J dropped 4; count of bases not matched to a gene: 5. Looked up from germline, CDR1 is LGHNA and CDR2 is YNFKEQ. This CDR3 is CASSQEGNRGYGYTF. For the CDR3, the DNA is TGTGCCAGCAGCCAAGAGGGGAACAGGGGCTATGGCTACACCTTC.

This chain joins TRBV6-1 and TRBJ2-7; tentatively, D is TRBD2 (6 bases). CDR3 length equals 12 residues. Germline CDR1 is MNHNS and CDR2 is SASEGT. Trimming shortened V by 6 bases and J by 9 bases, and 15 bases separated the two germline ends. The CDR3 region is CASSPSEGRQYF. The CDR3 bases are TGTGCCAGCAGCCCGTCGGAGGGCCGGCAGTACTTC.

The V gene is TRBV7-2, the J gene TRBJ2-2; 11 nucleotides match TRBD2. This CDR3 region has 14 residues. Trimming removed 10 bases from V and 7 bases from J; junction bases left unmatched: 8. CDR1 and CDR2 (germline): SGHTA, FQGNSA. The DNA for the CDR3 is TGTGCCACCTATAGCGGGGGGGCCTTCGGGGAGCTGTTTTTT. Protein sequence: CATYSGGAFGELFF.

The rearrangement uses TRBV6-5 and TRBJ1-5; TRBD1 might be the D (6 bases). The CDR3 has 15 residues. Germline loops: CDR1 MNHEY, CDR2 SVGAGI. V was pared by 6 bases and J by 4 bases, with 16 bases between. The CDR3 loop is CASRVSGTRNQPQHF. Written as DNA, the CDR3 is TGTGCCAGCAGGGTTTCCGGGACACGGAATCAGCCCCAGCATTTT.

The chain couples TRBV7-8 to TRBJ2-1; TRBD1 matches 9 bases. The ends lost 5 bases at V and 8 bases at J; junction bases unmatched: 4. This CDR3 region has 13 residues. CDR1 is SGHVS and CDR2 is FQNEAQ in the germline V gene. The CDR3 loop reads CASSRTGDYEQFF. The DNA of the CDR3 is TGTGCCAGCAGCCGGACAGGGGACTATGAGCAGTTCTTC.

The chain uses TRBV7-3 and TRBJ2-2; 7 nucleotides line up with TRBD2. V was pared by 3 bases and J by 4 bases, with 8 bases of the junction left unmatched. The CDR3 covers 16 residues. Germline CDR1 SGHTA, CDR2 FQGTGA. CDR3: CASSLALGGGTGELFF. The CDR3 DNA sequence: TGTGCCAGCAGCTTGGCGTTGGGGGGGGGCACCGGGGAGCTGTTTTTT.